One and the same sample provided the 32 T cell receptor beta chains below, sequenced in a study of cytomegalovirus exposure and HLA in healthy donors. 13 Jbeta primers and 60 Vbeta primers were used for the PCR. The method was immunoSEQ multiplex PCR; TCRdb's version includes in-frame clones alone and lacks a portion of them. The sample holds approximately 220,000 clones, 65% to 85% seen once. The specimen sequenced was PBMCs. The receptors were sampled from a boy between 2 and 15 years old in good health and CMV-seronegative.

The chain links TRBV6-6 to TRBJ2-7, with D possibly being TRBD2 (6 bases). Trimming stripped 4 bases from V and 7 bases from J, with 14 bases between. This CDR3 region has 13 residues. Germline V gives CDR1 MNHNY, CDR2 SVGAGI (reference sequence). Here the CDR3 reads CASSSPGLLEQYF. Written as DNA, the CDR3 is TGTGCCAGCAGTTCTCCGGGACTCCTAGAGCAGTACTTC.

The V and J genes are TRBV6-5 and TRBJ2-5; the D gene is possibly TRBD2 (5 bases). V lost 8 bases to trimming and J lost 5 bases, with 12 bases between them. The CDR3 loop spans 12 amino acids. In germline, CDR1 is MNHEY, CDR2 SVGAGI. The CDR3 DNA sequence: TGTGCCAGCCAGGACTTTGGGGAGACCCAGTACTTC. It translates to CASQDFGETQYF.

V and J are TRBV6-5 and TRBJ1-3; D is unclear. In germline, CDR1 is MNHEY, CDR2 SVGAGI. The CDR3 is 15 residues long. V was trimmed by 6 bases and J by 0 bases, leaving 12 bases between them. For the CDR3, the DNA is TGTGCCAGCAGCGGTCCGGGGTCCTCTGGAAACACCATATATTTT. This sequence encodes CASSGPGSSGNTIYF.

V gene TRBV27 combines with J gene TRBJ1-1; 8 bases are shared with TRBD1. CDR3 length equals 15 residues. Germline V gene data show CDR1 as MNHEY and CDR2 as SMNVEV (reference sequence). The ends lost 2 bases at V and 1 base at J; junction bases unmatched: 3. This CDR3 is CASSLIGTGNTEAFF. CDR3 DNA sequence: TGTGCCAGCAGTTTAATCGGGACAGGGAACACTGAAGCTTTCTTT.

This clone occurred once. The chain is built from TRBV27 and TRBJ1-1; possible D gene TRBD1, 6 bases. Germline V lookup: CDR1 MNHEY, CDR2 SMNVEV (reference sequence). V was shortened by 3 bases and J by 6 bases, with 14 bases between the two germline ends. The CDR3 runs 14 residues. The CDR3 region is CASSLGALVSEAFF. The CDR3 coding sequence is TGTGCCAGCAGTTTGGGGGCACTAGTCTCTGAAGCTTTCTTT.

This chain connects TRBV6-1 to TRBJ2-3; 11 bases agree with TRBD2. CDR3 length: 19 residues. Germline lookup yields CDR1 MNHNS and CDR2 SASEGT. V lost 0 bases and J lost 0; bases outside the gene matches: 8. DNA for the CDR3: TGTGCCAGCAGTGAAGCGGTTGGGACTAGCGGAACTAGCACAGATACGCAGTATTTT. Encoded protein: CASSEAVGTSGTSTDTQYF.

The V call is TRBV15, the J call TRBJ2-3; the match to TRBD1 covers 9 bases. The J segment lost 6 bases and the V segment lost 3 bases, leaving 10 bases of the junction unmatched. This CDR3 has 16 amino acids. Germline loops: CDR1 LNHNV, CDR2 YYDKDF (reference sequence). The CDR3 nucleotides read TGTGCCACCAGCAGCGTACCGGGACAGGGATGGGATACGCAGTATTTT. Its protein is CATSSVPGQGWDTQYF.

The chain links TRBV7-6 to TRBJ2-3; possibly TRBD2 for D (7 bases). This CDR3 has 16 residues. Trimming removed 5 bases from V and 4 bases from J, with 19 bases in between. Germline CDR1 SGHVS, CDR2 FNYEAQ. In nucleotides, the CDR3 is TGTGCCAGCAGCCCCATAGGGGGGGGGCAGGCAGATACGCAGTATTTT. Protein sequence: CASSPIGGGQADTQYF.

The rearrangement joins TRBV10-3 to TRBJ2-1; 9 bases fit TRBD2. Germline CDR1 is ENHRY and CDR2 is SYGVKD. The CDR3 sequence is 14 residues long. J was trimmed by 6 bases and V by 0 bases; bases with no gene match: 0. CDR3 sequence reads: CAISESREGNEQFF. The DNA for the CDR3 is TGTGCCATCAGTGAGTCGCGGGAGGGCAATGAGCAGTTCTTC.

This clone was seen more than once but under ten times. This chain connects TRBV6-6 to TRBJ1-1, with 11 nucleotides matching TRBD1. The CDR3 sequence is 15 residues long. The ends lost 4 bases at V and 0 bases at J; junction bases unmatched: 1. Germline V CDR1 and CDR2: MNHNY, SVGAGI (reference sequence). The CDR3 DNA reads as TGTGCCAGCAGTTGGACAGGGGGCATGAACACTGAAGCTTTCTTT. It encodes CASSWTGGMNTEAFF.

The chain joins TRBV11-2 to TRBJ1-3; D is uncertain. CDR1 is SGHAT, CDR2 FQNNGV, per germline. This CDR3 has 16 residues. V was cut by 6 bases and J by 4 bases, with 19 bases left in between. The CDR3 protein is CASRGIGRTRGNTIYF. CDR3 nucleotide sequence: TGTGCCAGCAGAGGAATAGGCCGAACGCGGGGAAACACCATATATTTT.

In this sample, this clone turned up a few times. The chain uses TRBV7-8 and TRBJ1-2; 8 bases line up with TRBD1. V trimming: 5 bases; J trimming: 2 bases; junction bases outside the gene matches: 1. In germline, CDR1 is SGHVS, CDR2 FQNEAQ. There are 13 residues in the CDR3. The CDR3 nucleotides are TGTGCCAGCAGCAGGGACAGGAACTATGGCTACACCTTC. Amino acid sequence: CASSRDRNYGYTF.

The chain joins TRBV11-2 to TRBJ1-1; TRBD1 aligns across 9 bases. CDR3 length: 14 residues. Germline loops: CDR1 SGHAT, CDR2 FQNNGV. Germline trimming cut 4 bases from V and 1 base from J; bases unmatched to any gene: 1. Here the CDR3 DNA reads TGTGCCAGCAGCTCGACAGGGGGGAACACTGAAGCTTTCTTT. It codes for CASSSTGGNTEAFF.

V is TRBV18 and J is TRBJ1-1; perhaps TRBD1 as D (5 bases). The CDR3 covers 13 residues. Germline-derived CDR1 and CDR2 are KGHSH and LQKENI. V lost 8 bases, J lost 1 base, and 11 bases lay in between. CDR3 bases: TGTGCCAGCCGACCGGGGGAGAACACTGAAGCTTTCTTT. Translation gives CASRPGENTEAFF.

This sequence joins TRBV9 and TRBJ2-3, with 12 bases identical to TRBD2. The germline V gene has CDR1 SGDLS and CDR2 YYNGEE. The CDR3 covers 22 residues. The trim removed 0 bases at V and 1 base at J, leaving 18 bases unmatched. The chain's CDR3 is CASSVGTSGGSSVLRGTDTQYF. For the CDR3, the DNA is TGTGCCAGCAGCGTAGGAACTAGCGGGGGGTCAAGTGTACTCAGGGGCACAGATACGCAGTATTTT.

This clone was observed a single time. This chain links TRBV7-9 with TRBJ2-5; 15 bases map to TRBD2. V trimming: 5 bases; J trimming: 7 bases; junction bases outside the gene matches: 8. The CDR3 has 16 residues. Germline values: CDR1 SEHNR, CDR2 FQNEAQ (reference sequence). The CDR3 is CASSGTSGRRAGTQYF. CDR3 nucleotide sequence: TGTGCCAGCAGCGGGACTAGCGGGAGGAGGGCCGGGACCCAGTACTTC.

The gene calls are TRBV2 and TRBJ2-5, with 9 positions matching TRBD1. The DNA end favors TRBJ2-7, so the J call may be wrong. Per germline, CDR1 SNHLY and CDR2 FYNNEI. CDR3 length: 13 residues. The CDR3 region is CASKWDRAYEQYF. The CDR3 coding sequence is TGTGCCAGCAAGTGGGACAGGGCCTACGAGCAGTACTTC.

The chain uses TRBV5-6 and TRBJ2-1, with a possible D match to TRBD1 (5 bases). The CDR3 spans 14 residues. Trimming took off 4 bases at V and 4 bases at J, with 12 bases between the two ends. Germline lookup yields CDR1 SGHDT and CDR2 YYEEEE. The CDR3 DNA reads as TGTGCCAGCAGCCAGAAGACAGTATACAATGAGCAGTTCTTC. Its protein is CASSQKTVYNEQFF.

Concerning this clone: Mismatch with germline at one junction end may stem from a read error. Other DNA sequences of this sample code for an identical CDR3. V and J are TRBV5-1 and TRBJ2-2; TRBD2 matches 8 bases. CDR3 size: 14 residues. Germline V gene sequence: CDR1 SGHRS, CDR2 YFSETQ. CDR3 residues: CASSLGLVGGELFF. CDR3 sequence (DNA): TGTGCCAGCAGCTTGGGACTAGTTGGAGGGGAGCTGTTTTTT.

CDR3 loop: CASKDRDYGYTF. The CDR3, as DNA: TGTGCCAGTAAGGACAGGGACTATGGCTACACCTTC. V gene TRBV19 combines with J gene TRBJ1-2; 8 bases are a match to TRBD1. The CDR3 is 12 amino acids. V gave up 7 bases and J gave up 3 bases; unmatched junction bases: 1. Germline loops: CDR1 LNHDA, CDR2 SQIVND (reference sequence).

The gene calls are TRBV11-1 and TRBJ2-3; D call uncertain. Trimming took 1 base from V and 3 from J, leaving 2 bases between them. Germline loops: CDR1 SGHAT, CDR2 FQDESV (reference sequence). The CDR3 is 12 amino acids. The CDR3 loop is CASSLVTDTQYF. Written as DNA, the CDR3 is TGTGCCAGCAGCTTAGTAACAGATACGCAGTATTTT.

This chain connects TRBV8-2 to TRBJ2-2; the tabulated D call, TRBD2, remains unverified against the DNA. TRBV8-2 is tagged as a pseudogene. The CDR3 has 17 residues. The CDR3 nucleotides are TGTGGCAGTGATGTACGTATAGGAGACGTCGACACCGGGGAGCTGTTTTTT. Translating gives CGSDVRIGDVDTGELFF.

CDR3 sequence: CSVSAGDSYEQYF. The CDR3 nucleotides read TGCAGCGTCTCCGCGGGGGACTCCTACGAGCAGTACTTC. J is TRBJ2-7 and V is TRBV29-1, with 7 nucleotides matching TRBD2. The CDR3 sequence is 13 residues long. CDR1 and CDR2 from the germline V gene are SQVTM and ANQGSEA. Trimming at V came to 6 bases and at J to 0 bases, leaving 5 bases not matched to a gene.

The V gene is TRBV2, the J gene TRBJ2-3; TRBD2 matches at 14 bases. This CDR3 comprises 16 residues. J lost 5 bases, V lost 8 bases, and 9 bases had no gene match. CDR1 and CDR2 (germline): SNHLY, FYNNEI. The CDR3 nucleotides read TGTGCCAGCGCGGGGGGACTAGCGGGAGTTGGAGATACGCAGTATTTT. Amino acids: CASAGGLAGVGDTQYF.

The V gene is TRBV10-3, the J gene TRBJ1-2, with 7 bases lining up with TRBD1. After removal of 10 bases from V and 2 bases from J, the junction contained 19 bases not matched to a gene. This CDR3 has 17 amino acids. CDR1 and CDR2 (germline): ENHRY, SYGVKD. The CDR3 is CATNLGYTGESNYGYTF. CDR3 DNA: TGTGCCACAAATTTGGGATATACAGGGGAATCGAACTATGGCTACACCTTC.

The chain has TRBV19 and TRBJ1-1; possibly TRBD1 for D (5 bases). This CDR3 has 14 residues. The germline V gene encodes CDR1 LNHDA and CDR2 SQIVND (reference sequence). V lost 10 bases, J lost 0 bases, and 15 bases lay in between. This chain's CDR3 is CATVKEGMNTEAFF. In DNA, the CDR3 is TGTGCCACCGTAAAGGAGGGGATGAACACTGAAGCTTTCTTT.

The V gene is TRBV19, the J gene TRBJ1-2, with 8 bases identical to TRBD1. The germline CDR1 and CDR2 sequences are LNHDA and SQIVND (reference sequence). Germline trimming cut 8 bases from V and 3 bases from J; bases unmatched to any gene: 5. This CDR3 has 13 amino acids. The CDR3 loop is CASSDRGDYGYTF. CDR3 nucleotides: TGTGCCAGTTCAGACAGGGGTGACTATGGCTACACCTTC.

This clone was seen more than once but under ten times. This chain connects TRBV6-6 to TRBJ1-1; D not certain. This CDR3 has 13 residues. The V gene lost 6 bases and the J gene lost 1 base, with 9 bases spanning the gap. The germline gives CDR1 MNHNY, CDR2 SVGAGI (reference sequence). The CDR3 loop is CASSAGRNTEAFF. In nucleotides, the CDR3 is TGTGCCAGCAGCGCGGGCAGGAACACTGAAGCTTTCTTT.

V gene TRBV2 combines with J gene TRBJ2-7; 12 bases align to TRBD2. The CDR3 extends over 16 amino acids. J was trimmed by 6 bases and V by 8 bases; bases with no gene match: 14. The germline gives CDR1 SNHLY, CDR2 FYNNEI. The CDR3 coding sequence is TGTGCCAGCCATAGTTACCTTACGGGACTAGCGGGCGAGCAGTACTTC. It specifies CASHSYLTGLAGEQYF.

J is TRBJ2-5 and V is TRBV12-2; the DNA was not used to check the table's D call, TRBD2. TRBV12-2 is described as a pseudogene. This CDR3 contains 15 residues. The CDR3 region is CASRLWGLATETQYF. CDR3 in DNA: TGTGCAAGTCGCTTATGGGGACTAGCAACCGAGACCCAGTACTTC.

This chain uses TRBV7-2 with TRBJ2-3; TRBD2 aligns across 13 bases. J was trimmed by 7 bases and V by 1 base; bases with no gene match: 8. Looked up from germline, CDR1 is SGHTA and CDR2 is FQGNSA. This CDR3 region has 17 residues. CDR3: CASSLGGTSGNVNTQYF. The CDR3 region has the DNA TGTGCCAGCAGCTTAGGGGGGACTAGCGGGAATGTAAATACGCAGTATTTT. The variable domain in full, with the rest retrieved from reference TRBV7-2 and TRBJ2-3, is GAGVSQSPSNKVTEKGKDVELRCDPISGHTALYWYRQSLGQGLEFLIYFQGNSAPDKSGLPSDRFSAERTGGSVSTLTIQRTQQEDSAVYLCASSLGGTSGNVNTQYFGPGTRLTVL.

The chain carries TRBV7-9 and TRBJ2-7, with D uncertain. The CDR3 has 11 amino acids. Germline assignment: CDR1 SEHNR and CDR2 FQNEAQ (reference sequence). V lost 8 bases and J 4 bases, leaving 9 bases between the germline ends. Written as DNA, the CDR3 is TGTGCCAGCGGAGACTCGTACGAGCAGTACTTC. It encodes CASGDSYEQYF.